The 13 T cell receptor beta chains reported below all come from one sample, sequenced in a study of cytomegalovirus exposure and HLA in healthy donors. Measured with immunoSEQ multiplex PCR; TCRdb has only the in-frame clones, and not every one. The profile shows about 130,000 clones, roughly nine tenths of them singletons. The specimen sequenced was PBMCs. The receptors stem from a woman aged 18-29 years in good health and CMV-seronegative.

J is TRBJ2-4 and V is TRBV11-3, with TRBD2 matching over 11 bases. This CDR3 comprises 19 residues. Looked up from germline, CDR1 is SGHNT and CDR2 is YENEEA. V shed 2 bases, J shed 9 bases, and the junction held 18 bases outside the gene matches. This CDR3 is CASSLWFELAGAQGRIQYF. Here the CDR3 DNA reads TGTGCCAGCAGCTTATGGTTCGAACTAGCGGGGGCCCAGGGTCGCATTCAGTACTTC.

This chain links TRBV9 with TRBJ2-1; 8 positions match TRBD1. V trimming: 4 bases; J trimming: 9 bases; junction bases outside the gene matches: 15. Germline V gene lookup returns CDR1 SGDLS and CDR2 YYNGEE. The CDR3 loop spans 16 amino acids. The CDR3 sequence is CASSSRGQALSAEQFF. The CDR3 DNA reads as TGTGCCAGCAGCTCAAGGGGACAGGCTTTGAGCGCTGAGCAGTTCTTC.

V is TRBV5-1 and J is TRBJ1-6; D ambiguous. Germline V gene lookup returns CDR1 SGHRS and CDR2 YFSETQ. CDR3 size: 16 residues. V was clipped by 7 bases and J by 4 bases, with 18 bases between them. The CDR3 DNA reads TGCGCCAGCGGGCTAACCGTACAAGATTATAATTCACCCCTCCACTTT. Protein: CASGLTVQDYNSPLHF.

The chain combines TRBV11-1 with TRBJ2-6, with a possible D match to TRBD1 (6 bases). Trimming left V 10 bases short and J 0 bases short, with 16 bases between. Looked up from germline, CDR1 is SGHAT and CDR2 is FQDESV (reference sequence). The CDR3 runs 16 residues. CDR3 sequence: CATMWTESSGANVLTF. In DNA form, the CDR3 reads TGTGCCACGATGTGGACAGAATCCTCTGGGGCCAACGTCCTGACTTTC.

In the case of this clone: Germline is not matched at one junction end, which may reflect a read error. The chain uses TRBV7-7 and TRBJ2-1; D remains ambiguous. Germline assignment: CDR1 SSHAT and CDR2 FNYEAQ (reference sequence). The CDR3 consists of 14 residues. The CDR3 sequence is CASSSQRSGNEQFF. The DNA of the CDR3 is TGTGCTAGCAGCTCCCAGCGTTCGGGTAATGAGCAGTTCTTC.

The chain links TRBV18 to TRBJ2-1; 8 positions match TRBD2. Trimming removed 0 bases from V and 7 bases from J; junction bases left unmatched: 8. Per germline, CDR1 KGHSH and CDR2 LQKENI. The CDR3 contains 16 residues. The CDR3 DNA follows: TGTGCCAGCTCACCACCGACTGGCGGGGGGCGGAATGAGCAGTTCTTC. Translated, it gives CASSPPTGGGRNEQFF.

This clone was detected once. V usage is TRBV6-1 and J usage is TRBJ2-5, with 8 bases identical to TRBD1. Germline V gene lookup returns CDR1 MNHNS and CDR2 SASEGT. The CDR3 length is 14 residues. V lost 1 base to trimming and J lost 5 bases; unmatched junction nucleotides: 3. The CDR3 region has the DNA TGTGCCAGCAGTGAAGGACAGGGGACGGAGACCCAGTACTTC. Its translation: CASSEGQGTETQYF.

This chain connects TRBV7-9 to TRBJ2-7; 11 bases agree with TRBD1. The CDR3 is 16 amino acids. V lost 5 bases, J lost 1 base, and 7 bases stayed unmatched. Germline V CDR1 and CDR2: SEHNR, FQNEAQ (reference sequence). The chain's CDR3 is CASSPWGTGGSYEQYF. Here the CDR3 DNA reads TGTGCCAGCAGCCCCTGGGGGACAGGGGGATCCTACGAGCAGTACTTC. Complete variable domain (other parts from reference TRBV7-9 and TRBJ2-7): DTGVSQNPRHKITKRGQNVTFRCDPISEHNRLYWYRQTLGQGPEFLTYFQNEAQLEKSRLLSDRFSAERPKGSFSTLEIQRTEQGDSAMYLCASSPWGTGGSYEQYFGPGTRLTVT.

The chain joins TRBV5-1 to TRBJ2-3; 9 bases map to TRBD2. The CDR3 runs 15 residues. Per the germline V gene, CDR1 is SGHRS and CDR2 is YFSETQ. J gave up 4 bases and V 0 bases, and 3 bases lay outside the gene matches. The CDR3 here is CASSLGLAAPDTQYF. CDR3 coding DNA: TGCGCCAGCAGCTTGGGACTAGCGGCTCCAGATACGCAGTATTTT.

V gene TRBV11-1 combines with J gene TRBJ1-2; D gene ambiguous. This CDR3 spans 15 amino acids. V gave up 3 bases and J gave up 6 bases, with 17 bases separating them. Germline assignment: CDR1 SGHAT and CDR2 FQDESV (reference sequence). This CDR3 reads CASSFLREGGDGYTF. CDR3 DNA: TGTGCCAGCAGCTTCCTCCGGGAAGGTGGTGATGGCTACACCTTC.

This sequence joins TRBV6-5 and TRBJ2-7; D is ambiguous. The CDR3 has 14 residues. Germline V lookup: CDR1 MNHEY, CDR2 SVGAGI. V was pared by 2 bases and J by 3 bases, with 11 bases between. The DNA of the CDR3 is TGTGCCAGCAGTTACGAACAGAAAGGCTACGAGCAGTACTTC. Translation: CASSYEQKGYEQYF.

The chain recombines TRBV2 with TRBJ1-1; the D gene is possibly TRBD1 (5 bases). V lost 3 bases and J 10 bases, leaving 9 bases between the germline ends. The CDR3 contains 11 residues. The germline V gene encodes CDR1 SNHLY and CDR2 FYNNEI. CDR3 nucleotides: TGTGCCAGCAGTGATCTGGGGGGAGCTTTCTTT. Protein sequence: CASSDLGGAFF.

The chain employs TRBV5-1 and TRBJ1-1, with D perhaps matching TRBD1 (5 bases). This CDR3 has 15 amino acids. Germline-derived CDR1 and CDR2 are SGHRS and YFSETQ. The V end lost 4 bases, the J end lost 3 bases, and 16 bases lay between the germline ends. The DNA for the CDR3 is TGCGCCAGCAGCCCCGGTGGAGGGGCAGACACTGAAGCTTTCTTT. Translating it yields CASSPGGGADTEAFF.